These T cell receptor beta chains were read from a single sample in a study of blood T cell repertoires in COVID-19. The data were produced by immunoSEQ multiplex PCR, yet TCRdb's version contains in-frame clones alone and is incomplete. The sample lists about 170,000 clones, about 85% occurring once. Sequenced: peripheral blood. The receptor source for this set is a man aged 60-69 years who had recovered from COVID-19. The CDR3 runs from the conserved cysteine through the conserved F or W. A D gene is named only where the DNA matches it firmly. Size tells how often a clone was seen (once, few, many) or the class of an expanded clone, and some rows leave it out.

j_call	clone_size	d_call	v_call	cdr3_nt	cdr3_aa
TRBJ2-5	.	TRBD1	TRBV9	TGTGCCAGCAGCGTAGGTGGGTCACCGGACAGGGGGCAAGAGACCCAGTACTTC	CASSVGGSPDRGQETQYF
TRBJ2-1	.	.	TRBV18	TGTGCCAGCTCACCAGGAGGGCTCTCCTACAATGAGCAGTTCTTC	CASSPGGLSYNEQFF
TRBJ2-1	.	TRBD2	TRBV7-3	TGTGCCAGCAGCTTAAGTGGCGGGGGGACGGGCGAGCAGTTCTTC	CASSLSGGGTGEQFF
TRBJ1-2	.	TRBD1	TRBV19	TGTGCCAGTAGCCCAGGACAGGGTCGCTATGGCTACACCTTC	CASSPGQGRYGYTF
TRBJ1-1	.	.	TRBV4-1	TGCGCCAGCAGCCAGAGAAGGACTCAAGATGGGAACACTGAAGCTTTCTTT	CASSQRRTQDGNTEAFF
TRBJ2-3	.	TRBD1	TRBV13	TGTGCCAGCAGCGCAAGACAGGGCCCGACAGATACGCAGTATTTT	CASSARQGPTDTQYF
TRBJ2-5	once	TRBD2	TRBV19	TGTGCCAGTAGCTCCCCGGGGGGGCCGGAAGAGACCCAGTACTTC	CASSSPGGPEETQYF
TRBJ1-1	.	.	TRBV2	TGTGCCAGCAGTGGGTCAGCGTTGAACACTGAAGCTTTCTTT	CASSGSALNTEAFF
TRBJ2-3	.	.	TRBV7-3	TGTGCCAGCAGCTTAAAACCTGGGGAGGGCACAGATACGCAGTATTTT	CASSLKPGEGTDTQYF
TRBJ2-5	.	TRBD2	TRBV5-1	TGCGCCAGCAGCCCCCGGACTAGCGGGGGGCCAGCCCACCAAGAGACCCAGTACTTC	CASSPRTSGGPAHQETQYF
TRBJ2-1	.	TRBD1	TRBV5-1	TGCGCCAGCAGCTTTGGGACAGGGCGTCACTACAATGAGCAGTTCTTC	CASSFGTGRHYNEQFF
TRBJ1-1	.	.	TRBV3-1/TRBV3-2	TGTGCCAGCAGCCAAGCACCTATGGGAGGGTACACTGAAGCTTTCTTT	CASSQAPMGGYTEAFF
TRBJ2-1	few	.	TRBV11-2	TGTGCCAGCAGCTTAGGGCGGAGCTCCTACAATGAGCAGTTCTTC	CASSLGRSSYNEQFF
TRBJ2-1	.	.	TRBV6-1	TGTGCCAGCAGTGAAGCGCAATCTACCACAGGGTGGGATGAGCAGTTCTTC	CASSEAQSTTGWDEQFF
TRBJ2-5	.	.	TRBV12-3/TRBV12-4	TGTGCCAGCAGGCGGGGCGGGGAGACCCAGTACTTC	CASRRGGETQYF
TRBJ2-5	.	TRBD2	TRBV5-4	TGTGCCAGCAGCTCAGCGGGATCCCAAGAGACCCAGTACTTC	CASSSAGSQETQYF
TRBJ2-1	.	TRBD2	TRBV19	TGTGCCAGTAGTCCAAAGGGACTAGCGGGGGGGGCTTTCTATGAGCAGTTCTTC	CASSPKGLAGGAFYEQFF
TRBJ1-4	.	TRBD1	TRBV5-6	TGTGCCAGCAGCCGCCTAACAGGGGGTCATGAAAAACTGTTTTTT	CASSRLTGGHEKLFF
TRBJ1-6	.	TRBD1	TRBV3-1/TRBV3-2	TGTGCCAGCAGCCCCGGATCTATGGGGACAGGGCCTGGTCCCCTCCACTTT	CASSPGSMGTGPGPLHF
TRBJ1-2	.	.	TRBV27	TGTGCCAGCAGTTTATCGTCTCCCGGGGGCTACACCTTC	CASSLSSPGGYTF
TRBJ2-3	.	TRBD2	TRBV19	TGTGCCAGTAGCACGGGGCGGGGAGGGTCGATTAATACGCAGTATTTT	CASSTGRGGSINTQYF
TRBJ2-5	.	.	TRBV10-1	TGCGCCAGCAGTGAGCCGCAGGGAAGCCCTCAAGAGACCCAGTACTTC	CASSEPQGSPQETQYF
TRBJ2-7	.	.	TRBV24-1	TGTGCCACCAGTGATGGCCTAACTAGCTACAAGCAGTACTTC	CATSDGLTSYKQYF
TRBJ1-2	.	.	TRBV2	TGTGCCAGCAGTGAATCTTGGGCAGCTAACTATGGCTACACCTTC	CASSESWAANYGYTF
TRBJ2-7	.	TRBD2	TRBV2	TGTGCCAGCAGTCTAGCGGGGGGGGGTGCCTACGAGCAGTACTTC	CASSLAGGGAYEQYF
TRBJ2-7	.	.	TRBV5-6	TGTGCCAGCAGCCGAATCGAGACAGGCTCCTACGAGCAGTACTTC	CASSRIETGSYEQYF
TRBJ1-1	.	.	TRBV6-6	TGTGCCAGCAGTTACTGGACTGAGAACACTGAAGCTTTCTTT	CASSYWTENTEAFF
TRBJ2-3	.	.	TRBV19	TGTGCCAGTAGTTCGAGGCGATCTAGCACAGATACGCAGTATTTT	CASSSRRSSTDTQYF
TRBJ1-1	.	.	TRBV2	TGTGCCAGCAGTGAAGGTTCGCGGGGCTCGACTGAAGCTTTCTTT	CASSEGSRGSTEAFF
TRBJ2-5	.	.	TRBV5-1	TGCGCCAGCAGCTTGTGGCAGGGGGGAGAGACCCAGTACTTC	CASSLWQGGETQYF
TRBJ1-6	once	.	TRBV27	TGTGCCAGCAGAGGAGGGACGGACAATTCACCCCTCCACTTT	CASRGGTDNSPLHF
TRBJ2-2	.	.	TRBV5-1	TGCGCCAGCAGCCCGCAGGGTCCTAACACCGGGGAGCTGTTTTTT	CASSPQGPNTGELFF
TRBJ2-2	once	TRBD1	TRBV6-2/TRBV6-3	TGTGCCAGCAGCCCTATGGACAGGGGGCTCGGCACCGGGGAGCTGTTTTTT	CASSPMDRGLGTGELFF